This is a list of T cell receptor beta chains from one sample in a study of a mutant IDH1 vaccine in newly diagnosed glioma. Clones were read by immunoSEQ multiplex PCR, and TCRdb kept only the in-frame ones, dropping some. Of 45,000 to 50,000 clones in the sample, around 90% were seen once. These receptors have no known antigen. The sequencing here drew on PBMCs, taken from a glioma patient whose treatment included an IDH1 peptide vaccine. The receptor source for this set is a woman aged 40 to 49 with glioma. Each CDR3 is given with its conserved first and last residue. A D gene is named only where the DNA matches it firmly. Some rows mark clone size as missing; the rest say once, few, many or name a class of expanded clone.

v_gene: TRBV4-1; j_gene: TRBJ2-2; abundance: .; d_gene: TRBD2; CDR3aa: CASSQDPPTSAVTGELFF; CDR3nt: TGCGCCAGCAGCCAAGATCCCCCTACTAGCGCGGTCACCGGGGAGCTGTTTTTT
v_gene: TRBV6-4; j_gene: TRBJ2-5; abundance: .; d_gene: .; CDR3aa: CASSGLSHQETQYF; CDR3nt: TGTGCCAGCAGTGGGCTATCCCACCAAGAGACCCAGTACTTC
v_gene: TRBV14; j_gene: TRBJ2-2; abundance: .; d_gene: TRBD2; CDR3aa: CASSQASGGAGITGELFF; CDR3nt: TGTGCCAGCAGCCAAGCTAGCGGGGGGGCCGGGATCACCGGGGAGCTGTTTTTT
v_gene: TRBV6-6; j_gene: TRBJ2-1; abundance: .; d_gene: TRBD1; CDR3aa: CASTSPAGGHNEQFF; CDR3nt: TGTGCCAGCACCTCACCGGCAGGGGGACACAATGAGCAGTTCTTC
v_gene: TRBV6-5; j_gene: TRBJ2-7; abundance: .; d_gene: TRBD2; CDR3aa: CASSYSGSGKVEQYF; CDR3nt: TGTGCCAGCAGTTACTCGGGTAGCGGGAAAGTCGAGCAGTACTTC
v_gene: TRBV2; j_gene: TRBJ1-1; abundance: .; d_gene: TRBD1; CDR3aa: CASRDNRGLAEAFF; CDR3nt: TGTGCCAGCAGGGACAATAGGGGGCTGGCTGAAGCTTTCTTT
v_gene: TRBV27; j_gene: TRBJ1-2; abundance: .; d_gene: .; CDR3aa: CASSLSPQNYGYTF; CDR3nt: TGTGCCAGCAGTTTATCCCCACAGAACTATGGCTACACCTTC
v_gene: TRBV7-9; j_gene: TRBJ2-6; abundance: .; d_gene: .; CDR3aa: CASSLRQPPHGANVLTF; CDR3nt: TGTGCCAGCAGCTTAAGGCAGCCACCCCACGGGGCCAACGTCCTGACTTTC
v_gene: TRBV7-8; j_gene: TRBJ1-1; abundance: .; d_gene: TRBD1; CDR3aa: CASSDDRAGSAFF; CDR3nt: TGTGCCAGCAGCGACGACAGGGCTGGGAGTGCTTTCTTT
v_gene: TRBV9; j_gene: TRBJ1-2; abundance: .; d_gene: .; CDR3aa: CASSVDRAAVGGYTF; CDR3nt: TGTGCCAGCAGCGTAGACAGGGCTGCCGTAGGAGGCTACACCTTC
v_gene: TRBV19; j_gene: TRBJ2-3; abundance: .; d_gene: .; CDR3aa: CATRDYTDTQYF; CDR3nt: TGTGCCACGCGGGATTACACAGATACGCAGTATTTT
v_gene: TRBV6-5; j_gene: TRBJ1-4; abundance: .; d_gene: .; CDR3aa: CASSYSTLYNEKLFF; CDR3nt: TGTGCCAGCAGTTACTCGACACTCTATAATGAAAAACTGTTTTTT
v_gene: TRBV10-3; j_gene: TRBJ2-2; abundance: .; d_gene: TRBD2; CDR3aa: CATRLAVGYRTGELFF; CDR3nt: TGTGCCACCCGACTAGCGGTAGGGTATCGGACCGGGGAGCTGTTTTTT
v_gene: TRBV13; j_gene: TRBJ2-3; abundance: .; d_gene: TRBD1; CDR3aa: CAGSLGTALVDTQYF; CDR3nt: TGTGCCGGCAGCTTAGGGACAGCCTTGGTTGATACGCAGTATTTT
v_gene: TRBV4-3; j_gene: TRBJ2-1; abundance: .; d_gene: .; CDR3aa: CASSQDLPRLGLYNEQFF; CDR3nt: TGCGCCAGCAGCCAAGATCTTCCGCGTCTAGGTCTCTACAATGAGCAGTTCTTC
v_gene: TRBV4-3; j_gene: TRBJ2-5; abundance: .; d_gene: .; CDR3aa: CASSPGPAIGPQYF; CDR3nt: TGCGCCAGCAGCCCTGGACCAGCGATCGGGCCCCAGTACTTC
v_gene: TRBV5-4; j_gene: TRBJ1-2; abundance: .; d_gene: TRBD1; CDR3aa: CASSLPTGNYGYTF; CDR3nt: TGTGCCAGCAGCTTACCGACAGGGAACTATGGCTACACCTTC
v_gene: TRBV6-5; j_gene: TRBJ2-7; abundance: .; d_gene: .; CDR3aa: CASSTQGYEQYF; CDR3nt: TGTGCCAGCAGTACGCAGGGGTACGAGCAGTACTTC
v_gene: TRBV18; j_gene: TRBJ1-2; abundance: .; d_gene: .; CDR3aa: CASALTVEGNRYGYTF; CDR3nt: TGTGCCAGCGCTCTCACGGTGGAGGGTAATCGCTATGGCTACACCTTC
v_gene: TRBV6-5; j_gene: TRBJ1-1; abundance: once; d_gene: .; CDR3aa: CASSSSGTGNTEAFF; CDR3nt: TGTGCCAGCAGTTCCTCTGGGACGGGGAACACTGAAGCTTTCTTT
v_gene: TRBV11-2; j_gene: TRBJ1-5; abundance: few; d_gene: .; CDR3aa: CASSLEGGGQPQHF; CDR3nt: TGTGCCAGCAGCTTGGAGGGGGGAGGTCAGCCCCAGCATTTT
v_gene: TRBV30; j_gene: TRBJ2-1; abundance: .; d_gene: .; CDR3aa: CAWSDTSRRGQFF; CDR3nt: TGTGCCTGGAGTGATACCAGTCGGCGGGGGCAGTTCTTC
v_gene: TRBV11-2; j_gene: TRBJ2-5; abundance: .; d_gene: TRBD1; CDR3aa: CASSLGGTGGETQYF; CDR3nt: TGTGCCAGCAGCTTAGGGGGGACAGGAGGAGAGACCCAGTACTTC
v_gene: TRBV25-1; j_gene: TRBJ1-2; abundance: .; d_gene: TRBD1; CDR3aa: CASSDPRQGGNYGYTF; CDR3nt: TGTGCCAGCAGTGACCCTCGACAGGGGGGCAACTATGGCTACACCTTC
v_gene: TRBV28; j_gene: TRBJ2-2; abundance: .; d_gene: TRBD1; CDR3aa: CATPRDRANTGELFF; CDR3nt: TGTGCCACCCCCCGGGACAGGGCCAACACCGGGGAGCTGTTTTTT
v_gene: TRBV7-6; j_gene: TRBJ2-1; abundance: .; d_gene: .; CDR3aa: CASSLAGGLTISEQFF; CDR3nt: TGTGCCAGCAGCTTAGCGGGGGGGCTTACAATTTCGGAGCAGTTCTTC
v_gene: TRBV30; j_gene: TRBJ2-5; abundance: once; d_gene: .; CDR3aa: CAWSSGGQETQYF; CDR3nt: TGTGCCTGGAGTAGTGGCGGCCAAGAGACCCAGTACTTC
v_gene: TRBV4-1; j_gene: TRBJ1-2; abundance: few; d_gene: TRBD1; CDR3aa: CASSQAGTEAYAYGYTF; CDR3nt: TGCGCCAGCAGCCAAGCCGGGACAGAAGCCTATGCCTATGGCTACACCTTC
v_gene: TRBV6-5; j_gene: TRBJ1-2; abundance: .; d_gene: .; CDR3aa: CASSYSLRGGGAGYTF; CDR3nt: TGTGCCAGCAGTTACTCACTCAGGGGCGGGGGAGCCGGCTACACCTTC
v_gene: TRBV7-6; j_gene: TRBJ1-1; abundance: .; d_gene: TRBD1; CDR3aa: CASSSGQGFPNTEAFF; CDR3nt: TGTGCCAGCAGCTCCGGACAGGGTTTTCCGAACACTGAAGCTTTCTTT